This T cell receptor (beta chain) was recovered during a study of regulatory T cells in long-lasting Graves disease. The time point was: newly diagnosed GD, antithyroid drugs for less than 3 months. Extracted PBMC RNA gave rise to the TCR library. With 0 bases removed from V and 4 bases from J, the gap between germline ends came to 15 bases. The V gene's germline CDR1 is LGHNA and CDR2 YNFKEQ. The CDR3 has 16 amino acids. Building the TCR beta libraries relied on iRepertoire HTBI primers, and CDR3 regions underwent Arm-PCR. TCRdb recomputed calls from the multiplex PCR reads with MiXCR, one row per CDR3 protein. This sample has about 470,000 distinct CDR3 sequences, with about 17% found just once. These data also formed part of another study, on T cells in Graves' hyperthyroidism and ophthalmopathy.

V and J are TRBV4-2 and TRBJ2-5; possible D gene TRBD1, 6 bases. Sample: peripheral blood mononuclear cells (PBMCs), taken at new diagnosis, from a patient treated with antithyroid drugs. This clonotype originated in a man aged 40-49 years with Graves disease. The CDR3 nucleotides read TGTGCCAGCAGCCAAGACCCGACAGGCTGGCGAGAGACCCAGTACTTC. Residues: CASSQDPTGWRETQYF.